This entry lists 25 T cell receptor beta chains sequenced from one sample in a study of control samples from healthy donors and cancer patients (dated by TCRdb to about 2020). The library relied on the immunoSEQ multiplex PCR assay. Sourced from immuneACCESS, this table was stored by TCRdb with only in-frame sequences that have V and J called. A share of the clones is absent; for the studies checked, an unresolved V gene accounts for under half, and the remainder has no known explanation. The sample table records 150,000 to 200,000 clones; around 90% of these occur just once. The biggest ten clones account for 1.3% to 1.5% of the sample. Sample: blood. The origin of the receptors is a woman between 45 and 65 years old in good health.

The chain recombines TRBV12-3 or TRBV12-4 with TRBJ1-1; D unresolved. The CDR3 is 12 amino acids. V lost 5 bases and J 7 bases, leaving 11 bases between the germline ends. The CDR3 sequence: CASSLAGYEAFF. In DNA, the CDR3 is TGTGCCAGCAGTCTCGCCGGGTATGAAGCTTTCTTT.

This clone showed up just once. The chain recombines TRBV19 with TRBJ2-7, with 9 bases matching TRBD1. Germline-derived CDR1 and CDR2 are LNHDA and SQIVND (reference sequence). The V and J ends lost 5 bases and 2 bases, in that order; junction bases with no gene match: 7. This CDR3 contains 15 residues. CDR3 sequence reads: CASSDRDRDPYEQYF. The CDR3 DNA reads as TGTGCCAGTAGTGACCGGGACAGGGACCCCTACGAGCAGTACTTC.

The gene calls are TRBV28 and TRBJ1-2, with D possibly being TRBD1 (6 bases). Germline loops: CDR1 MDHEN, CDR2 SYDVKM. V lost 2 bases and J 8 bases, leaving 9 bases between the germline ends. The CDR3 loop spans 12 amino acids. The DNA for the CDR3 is TGTGCCAGCAGTTTAGGACAGAAAGGCTACACCTTC. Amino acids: CASSLGQKGYTF.

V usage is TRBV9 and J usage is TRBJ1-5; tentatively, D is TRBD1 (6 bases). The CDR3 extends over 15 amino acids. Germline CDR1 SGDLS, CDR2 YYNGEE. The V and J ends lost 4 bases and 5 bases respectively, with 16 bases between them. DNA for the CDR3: TGTGCCAGCAGCCCCCAGCCGACAGGCGATCAGCCCCAGCATTTT. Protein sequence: CASSPQPTGDQPQHF.

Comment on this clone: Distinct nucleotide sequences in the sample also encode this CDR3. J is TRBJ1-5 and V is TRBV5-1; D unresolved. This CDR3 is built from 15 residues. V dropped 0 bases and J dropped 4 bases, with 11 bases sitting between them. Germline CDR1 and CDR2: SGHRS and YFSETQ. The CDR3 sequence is CASSLGSRPNQPQHF. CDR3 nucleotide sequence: TGCGCCAGCAGCTTGGGCTCCAGACCTAATCAGCCCCAGCATTTT.

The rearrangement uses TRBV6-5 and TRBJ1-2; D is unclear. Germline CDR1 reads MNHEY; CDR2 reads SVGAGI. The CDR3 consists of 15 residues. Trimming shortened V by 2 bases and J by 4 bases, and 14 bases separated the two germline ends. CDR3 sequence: CASSYSENLFYGYTF. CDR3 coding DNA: TGTGCCAGCAGTTACAGTGAGAACTTGTTCTATGGCTACACCTTC.

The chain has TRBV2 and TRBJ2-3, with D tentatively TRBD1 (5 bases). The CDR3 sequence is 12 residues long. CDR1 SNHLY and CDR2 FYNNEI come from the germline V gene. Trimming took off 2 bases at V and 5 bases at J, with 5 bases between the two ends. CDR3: CASSEQGDTQYF. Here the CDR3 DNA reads TGTGCCAGCAGTGAACAGGGAGATACGCAGTATTTT.

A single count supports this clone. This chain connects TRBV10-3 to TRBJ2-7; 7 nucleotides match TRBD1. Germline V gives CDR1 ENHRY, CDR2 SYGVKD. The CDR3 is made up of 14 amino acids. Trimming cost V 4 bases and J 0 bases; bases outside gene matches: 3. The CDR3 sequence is CAISAAGGSYEQYF. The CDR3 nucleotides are TGTGCCATCAGTGCGGCAGGGGGCTCCTACGAGCAGTACTTC.

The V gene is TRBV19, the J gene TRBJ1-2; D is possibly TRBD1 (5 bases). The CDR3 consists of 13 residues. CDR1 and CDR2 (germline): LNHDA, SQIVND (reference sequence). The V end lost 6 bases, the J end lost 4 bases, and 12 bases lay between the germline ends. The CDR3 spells CASRSGTLYGYTF. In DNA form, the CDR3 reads TGTGCCAGTAGATCAGGGACTCTCTATGGCTACACCTTC.

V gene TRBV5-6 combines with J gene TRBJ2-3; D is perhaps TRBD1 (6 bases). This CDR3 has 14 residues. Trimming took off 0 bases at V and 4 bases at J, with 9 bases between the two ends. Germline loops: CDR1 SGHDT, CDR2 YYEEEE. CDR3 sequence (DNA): TGTGCCAGCAGCTTGGGTGGGGGCGCAGATACGCAGTATTTT. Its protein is CASSLGGGADTQYF.

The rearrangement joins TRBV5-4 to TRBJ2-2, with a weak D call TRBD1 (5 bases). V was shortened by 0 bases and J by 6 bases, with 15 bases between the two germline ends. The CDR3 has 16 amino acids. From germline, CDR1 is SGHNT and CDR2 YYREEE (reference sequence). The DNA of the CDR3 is TGTGCCAGCAGCTTGGTGGGCGCTGGGGCTTCCGGGGAGCTGTTTTTT. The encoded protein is CASSLVGAGASGELFF.

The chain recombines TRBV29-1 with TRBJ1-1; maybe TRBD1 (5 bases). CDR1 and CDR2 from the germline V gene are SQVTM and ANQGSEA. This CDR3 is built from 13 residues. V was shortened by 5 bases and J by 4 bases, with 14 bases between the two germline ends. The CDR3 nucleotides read TGCAGCGTTTATGTTGGGGGAAGCACTGAAGCTTTCTTT. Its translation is CSVYVGGSTEAFF.

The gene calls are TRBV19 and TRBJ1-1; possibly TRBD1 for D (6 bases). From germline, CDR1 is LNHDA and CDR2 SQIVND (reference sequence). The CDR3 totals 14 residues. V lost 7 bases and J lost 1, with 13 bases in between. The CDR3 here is CASIKDRPNTEAFF. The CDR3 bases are TGTGCCAGTATCAAGGACAGACCGAACACTGAAGCTTTCTTT.

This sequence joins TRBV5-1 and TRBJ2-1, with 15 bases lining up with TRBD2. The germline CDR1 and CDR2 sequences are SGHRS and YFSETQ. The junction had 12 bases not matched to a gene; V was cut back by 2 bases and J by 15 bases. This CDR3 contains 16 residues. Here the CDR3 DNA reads TGCGCCAGCAGCTTAGAACAGGGGACTAGCGGGGGGCGCTCGTTCTTC. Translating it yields CASSLEQGTSGGRSFF.

CDR3: CASSDGGGSYEQYF. In DNA form, the CDR3 reads TGTGCCAGCAGTGATGGGGGGGGCTCCTACGAGCAGTACTTC. The chain employs TRBV2 and TRBJ2-7; 7 positions match TRBD2. V lost 3 bases, J lost 0 bases, and 2 bases stayed unmatched. Germline CDR1 and CDR2: SNHLY and FYNNEI. CDR3 size: 14 residues.

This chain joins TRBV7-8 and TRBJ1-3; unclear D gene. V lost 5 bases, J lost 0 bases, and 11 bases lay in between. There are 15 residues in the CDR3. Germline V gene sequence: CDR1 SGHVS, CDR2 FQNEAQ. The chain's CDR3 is CASSIEEGSGNTIYF. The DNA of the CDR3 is TGTGCCAGCAGCATAGAAGAGGGCTCTGGAAACACCATATATTTT.

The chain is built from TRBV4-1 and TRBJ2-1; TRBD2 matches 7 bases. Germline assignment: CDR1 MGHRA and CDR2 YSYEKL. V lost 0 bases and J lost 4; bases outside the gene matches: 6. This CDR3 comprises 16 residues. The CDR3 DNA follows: TGCGCCAGCAGCCAAGATGTGCAGGGAGGGTACAATGAGCAGTTCTTC. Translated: CASSQDVQGGYNEQFF.

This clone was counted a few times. CDR3 sequence reads: CASSPLSGIAGPYEQYF. For the CDR3, the DNA is TGTGCCAGCAGCCCCCTTTCCGGCATCGCAGGGCCCTACGAGCAGTACTTC. The chain links TRBV7-9 to TRBJ2-7, with D possibly TRBD1 on 5 matching bases. Germline V gene lookup returns CDR1 SEHNR and CDR2 FQNEAQ (reference sequence). With 5 bases removed from V and 2 bases from J, the gap between germline ends came to 22 bases. This CDR3 is built from 17 residues. Full variable domain (remainder filled in from reference TRBV7-9 and TRBJ2-7): DTGVSQNPRHKITKRGQNVTFRCDPISEHNRLYWYRQTLGQGPEFLTYFQNEAQLEKSRLLSDRFSAERPKGSFSTLEIQRTEQGDSAMYLCASSPLSGIAGPYEQYFGPGTRLTVT.

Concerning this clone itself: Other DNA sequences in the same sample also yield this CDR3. The CDR3 region is CSASRGGGEQYF. The CDR3 DNA reads TGCAGTGCTAGTAGGGGCGGTGGCGAGCAGTACTTC. The J gene is TRBJ2-7, the V gene TRBV20-1; a weak D match, TRBD1 (5 bases). CDR3 length equals 12 residues. The germline V gene has CDR1 DFQATT and CDR2 SNEGSKA (reference sequence). V was trimmed by 3 bases and J by 6 bases, leaving 12 bases between them.

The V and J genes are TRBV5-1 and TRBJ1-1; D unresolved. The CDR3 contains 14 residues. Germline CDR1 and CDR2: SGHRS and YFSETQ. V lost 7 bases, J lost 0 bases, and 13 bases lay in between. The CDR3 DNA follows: TGCGCCAGCTTACCGGGAGGAGTGAACACTGAAGCTTTCTTT. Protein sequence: CASLPGGVNTEAFF.

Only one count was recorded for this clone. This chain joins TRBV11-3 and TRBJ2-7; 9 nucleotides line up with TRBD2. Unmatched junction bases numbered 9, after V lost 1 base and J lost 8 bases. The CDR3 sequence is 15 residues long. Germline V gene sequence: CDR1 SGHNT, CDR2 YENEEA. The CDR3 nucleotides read TGTGCCAGCAGCTTAGGACTAGCGGCCGGGGATCAGCAGTACTTC. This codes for CASSLGLAAGDQQYF.

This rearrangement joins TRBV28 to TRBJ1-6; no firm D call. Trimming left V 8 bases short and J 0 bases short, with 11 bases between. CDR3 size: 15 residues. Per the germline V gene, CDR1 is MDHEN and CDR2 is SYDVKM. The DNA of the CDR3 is TGTGCCAGCTCTGACCGGAGCTCCTATAATTCACCCCTCCACTTT. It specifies CASSDRSSYNSPLHF. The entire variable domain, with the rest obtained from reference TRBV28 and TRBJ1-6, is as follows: DVKVTQSSRYLVKRTGEKVFLECVQDMDHENMFWYRQDPGLGLRLIYFSYDVKMKEKGDIPEGYSVSREKKERFSLILESASTNQTSMYLCASSDRSSYNSPLHFGNGTRLTVT.

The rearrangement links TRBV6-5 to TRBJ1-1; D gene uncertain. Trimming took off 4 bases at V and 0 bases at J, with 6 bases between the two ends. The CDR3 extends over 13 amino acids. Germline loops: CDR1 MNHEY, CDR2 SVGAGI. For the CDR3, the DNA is TGTGCCAGCAGTTGGCAAGTGAACACTGAAGCTTTCTTT. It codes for CASSWQVNTEAFF.

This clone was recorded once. The CDR3 sequence is CASSLSVLPTNEKLFF. CDR3 bases: TGTGCCAGCAGTTTATCGGTCCTGCCCACTAATGAAAAACTGTTTTTT. The gene calls are TRBV28 and TRBJ1-4; D is ambiguous. The CDR3 runs 16 residues. Germline CDR1 is MDHEN and CDR2 is SYDVKM. V was shortened by 1 base and J by 2 bases, with 11 bases between the two germline ends.

The CDR3 reads CAWSWGPIEQYF. In nucleotides, the CDR3 is TGTGCCTGGAGTTGGGGCCCTATCGAGCAGTACTTC. This rearrangement joins TRBV30 to TRBJ2-7, with a tentative D call TRBD1 (5 bases). CDR1 is GTSNPN, CDR2 SVGIG, per germline (reference sequence). Trimming shortened V by 2 bases and J by 6 bases, and 11 bases separated the two germline ends. This CDR3 has 12 amino acids.